This TCR beta chain was captured by sequencing in a study of CD8 T cells in Susac syndrome. This clonotype was observed a handful of times. CDR3 size: 13 residues. The germline gives CDR1 SGHDN, CDR2 FVKESK. V gave up 0 bases and J gave up 10 bases, with 10 bases separating them. cDNA came from 0.5 to 1 ug RNA primed by random hexamers. TCRdb re-called the immunoSEQ multiplex PCR reads through MiXCR, storing one row per CDR3 protein. There are about 180,000 distinct CDR3 sequences in the sample; 90% to 95% occur only once, and more than 0.095% lies in the top ten. This TCR was recovered from a human donor with Susac syndrome. Sequencing was carried out using CD4+ T cells from PBMCs. The rearrangement joins TRBV14 to TRBJ2-1; D gene uncertain. The CDR3 sequence: CASSQDLALEQFF. CDR3 nucleotide sequence: TGTGCCAGCAGCCAAGATCTGGCGCTGGAGCAGTTCTTC.